Listed here are 19 T cell receptor beta chains from one sample, sequenced in a study of cytomegalovirus exposure and HLA in healthy donors. With 60 Vbeta and 13 Jbeta primers, the PCR was carried out. Repertoires were generated with immunoSEQ multiplex PCR, while TCRdb's copy carries only in-frame clones and drops some. Of around 200,000 clones in the sample, about 62% are singletons; the top ten hold about 2.9%. Sequenced material: PBMCs. The receptors stem from a man aged 40-49 years in good health and CMV-seronegative.

The genes are TRBV9 and TRBJ1-3, with TRBD1 as a possible D gene (6 bases). The CDR3 totals 14 residues. Germline V lookup: CDR1 SGDLS, CDR2 YYNGEE. V dropped 2 bases and J dropped 11 bases, with 17 bases sitting between them. The CDR3 reads CASSVTGNTEAIYF. CDR3 in DNA: TGTGCCAGCAGCGTCACAGGGAACACGGAGGCCATATATTTT.

The genes are TRBV2 and TRBJ1-5; 7 bases match TRBD1. The CDR3 has 15 residues. CDR1 is SNHLY, CDR2 FYNNEI, per germline. After removal of 8 bases from V and 3 bases from J, the junction contained 10 bases not matched to a gene. CDR3 residues: CASGGTDKINQPQHF. The CDR3, as DNA: TGTGCCAGCGGTGGGACAGACAAGATCAATCAGCCCCAGCATTTT.

This chain links TRBV21-1 with TRBJ2-7; the table's TRBD2 call for D was not verified on the DNA. TRBV21-1 is a recognized pseudogene. The CDR3 has 14 amino acids. This CDR3 reads CASSTPERAYEQYF. In nucleotides, the CDR3 is TGTGCCAGCAGCACCCCCGAGCGGGCCTACGAGCAGTACTTC.

In this sample, this clone turned up a few times. The chain uses TRBV29-1 and TRBJ1-2, with TRBD1 matching over 12 bases. Germline loops: CDR1 SQVTM, CDR2 ANQGSEA. The CDR3 length is 14 residues. Trimming at V came to 6 bases and at J to 6 bases, leaving 8 bases not matched to a gene. The CDR3 DNA follows: TGCAGCGTCCCCCCGGGACAGGGGGCGGATGGCTACACCTTC. Its translation is CSVPPGQGADGYTF.

This chain links TRBV11-3 with TRBJ2-1, with D hard to call. V lost 6 bases and J lost 9, with 12 bases in between. This CDR3 is 12 amino acids long. The germline CDR1 and CDR2 sequences are SGHNT and YENEEA. This chain's CDR3 is CASSFSGFEQFF. In DNA, the CDR3 is TGTGCCAGCAGTTTTAGTGGTTTTGAGCAGTTCTTC.

The chain carries TRBV21-1 and TRBJ1-5; TRBD1, as called in the table, went unchecked against the DNA. TRBV21-1 is recorded as a pseudogene. The CDR3 is 16 amino acids. This CDR3 is CASSKGEGQGDQPQHF. The CDR3 nucleotides are TGTGCCAGCAGCAAAGGGGAGGGACAGGGGGATCAGCCCCAGCATTTT.

The genes are TRBV7-2 and TRBJ2-4; TRBD2 aligns across 9 bases. The CDR3 length is 15 residues. The J segment lost 6 bases and the V segment lost 1 base, leaving 4 bases of the junction unmatched. Germline loops: CDR1 SGHTA, CDR2 FQGNSA. CDR3 residues: CASSLGGLAGNIQYF. In DNA form, the CDR3 reads TGTGCCAGCAGCTTAGGGGGACTAGCAGGAAACATTCAGTACTTC.

The chain has TRBV19 and TRBJ2-5; TRBD1 matches 9 bases. Germline V gene lookup returns CDR1 LNHDA and CDR2 SQIVND (reference sequence). After removal of 7 bases from V and 5 bases from J, the junction contained 5 bases not matched to a gene. The CDR3 covers 13 residues. The CDR3 bases are TGTGCCAGTACCATACAGGGGGCGGAGACCCAGTACTTC. Translated, it gives CASTIQGAETQYF.

The rearrangement joins TRBV7-2 to TRBJ2-1; the D gene is possibly TRBD1 (5 bases). V was shortened by 5 bases and J by 3 bases, with 17 bases between the two germline ends. In germline, CDR1 is SGHTA, CDR2 FQGNSA. This CDR3 comprises 16 residues. In nucleotides, the CDR3 is TGTGCCAGCAGCACCCAGCAGGCAGGACACTACAATGAGCAGTTCTTC. Translation: CASSTQQAGHYNEQFF.

The chain joins TRBV7-2 to TRBJ2-7, with D maybe TRBD1 (6 bases). CDR3 length equals 16 residues. Trimming took 5 bases from V and 0 from J, leaving 17 bases between them. CDR1 SGHTA and CDR2 FQGNSA come from the germline V gene. The CDR3 loop is CASSEPDRKSSYEQYF. CDR3 nucleotides: TGTGCCAGCAGCGAACCCGACAGGAAAAGCTCCTACGAGCAGTACTTC.

The chain has TRBV5-4 and TRBJ2-2, with 9 bases fitting TRBD1. Per the germline V gene, CDR1 is SGHNT and CDR2 is YYREEE (reference sequence). The CDR3 is 15 amino acids. Trimming took 4 bases from V and 8 from J; bases not matched to a gene: 9. The chain's CDR3 is CASSTPGQGTGELFF. The CDR3 DNA sequence: TGTGCCAGCAGCACCCCCGGACAGGGGACTGGGGAGCTGTTTTTT.

The chain combines TRBV5-1 with TRBJ1-3; D may be TRBD1 (6 bases). Per the germline V gene, CDR1 is SGHRS and CDR2 is YFSETQ. The V gene lost 4 bases and the J gene lost 3 bases, with 11 bases spanning the gap. There are 14 residues in the CDR3. CDR3 residues: CASSLDSFGNTIYF. Written as DNA, the CDR3 is TGCGCCAGCAGCCTGGACAGTTTTGGAAACACCATATATTTT.

In DNA, the CDR3 is TGTGCCAGTAGTGCAGCGGGGTCCGACGAGCAGTACTTC. Translating gives CASSAAGSDEQYF. The chain recombines TRBV19 with TRBJ2-7; 7 nucleotides line up with TRBD2. This CDR3 spans 13 amino acids. V gave up 5 bases and J gave up 5 bases; unmatched junction bases: 6. Germline V CDR1 and CDR2: LNHDA, SQIVND (reference sequence). Complete variable domain (other parts from reference TRBV19 and TRBJ2-7): DGGITQSPKYLFRKEGQNVTLSCEQNLNHDAMYWYRQDPGQGLRLIYYSQIVNDFQKGDIAEGYSVSREKKESFPLTVTSAQKNPTAFYLCASSAAGSDEQYFGPGTRLTVT.

This clone was seen a handful of times. The CDR3 sequence: CASSQGISSHIQYF. The CDR3 region has the DNA TGCGCCAGCAGCCAAGGGATTAGCAGCCACATTCAGTACTTC. The chain recombines TRBV4-3 with TRBJ2-4; D is undetermined. CDR1 and CDR2 from the germline V gene are LGHNA and YSLEER. V was clipped by 1 base and J by 8 bases, with 12 bases between them. There are 14 residues in the CDR3.

In its sample, this clone was seen a few times. The V and J genes are TRBV29-1 and TRBJ2-3; TRBD2 matches at 14 bases. The germline gives CDR1 SQVTM, CDR2 ANQGSEA. This CDR3 spans 15 amino acids. The J segment lost 3 bases and the V segment lost 4 bases, leaving 3 bases of the junction unmatched. The CDR3 is CSVAGTSGRTDTQYF. DNA of the CDR3: TGCAGCGTTGCGGGGACTAGCGGGAGAACAGATACGCAGTATTTT.

This clone was seen a single time. The CDR3 protein is CASSKLIGGFSYEQYF. The CDR3, as DNA: TGTGCCAGTAGTAAGCTGATCGGGGGGTTCTCCTACGAGCAGTACTTC. The chain combines TRBV19 with TRBJ2-5, with 7 bases matching TRBD2. The J call may be faulty, since TRBJ2-7 better matches the DNA end. In germline, CDR1 is LNHDA, CDR2 SQIVND (reference sequence). This CDR3 comprises 16 residues.

The chain joins TRBV6-5 to TRBJ1-6; possible D gene TRBD1, 6 bases. Germline values: CDR1 MNHEY, CDR2 SVGAGI. V shed 2 bases and J shed 10 bases, with 15 bases lying between them. The CDR3 runs to 15 residues. The CDR3 bases are TGTGCCAGCAGTTACGACAGCACTAGGGGGTCACCCCTCCACTTT. It codes for CASSYDSTRGSPLHF.

This chain uses TRBV28 with TRBJ2-7; no firm D call. The CDR3 is made up of 13 amino acids. Trimming left V 4 bases short and J 2 bases short, with 9 bases between. Germline-derived CDR1 and CDR2 are MDHEN and SYDVKM. DNA for the CDR3: TGTGCCAGCAGTTCCTCCAGTCCCTACGAGCAGTACTTC. This gives the protein CASSSSSPYEQYF.

J is TRBJ2-7 and V is TRBV7-9; TRBD2 matches at 10 bases. Germline CDR1 and CDR2: SEHNR and FQNEAQ (reference sequence). The CDR3 length is 15 residues. V dropped 0 bases and J dropped 5; count of bases not matched to a gene: 4. CDR3 residues: CASSLAALAGDEQYF. CDR3 DNA sequence: TGTGCCAGCAGCTTAGCTGCTCTAGCGGGAGACGAGCAGTACTTC.